This record looks at one T cell receptor beta chain sequence and its context. Antigen specificity is unknown. This sample stems from a study of shared clonotypes between healthy human individuals. The repertoire was sequenced with immunoSEQ multiplex PCR; TCRdb's copy has only in-frame clones and lacks some. The sample has 400,000 to 600,000 clones, approximately 79% seen once. Whole-study findings and limits: Sequencing depth was expected to influence donor clonotype sharing.

CDR3 length equals 11 residues. Germline CDR1 is KGHSH and CDR2 is LQKENI. Between the trimmed V and J ends, which lost 3 bases and 5 bases, there was a span of 1 base. Source material: PBMCs. The chain joins TRBV18 to TRBJ1-4; D not certain. The receptor comes from a woman aged 40 to 55 in good health. Some clones in this sample may be carry-over from other donors' samples. The CDR3: CASSPNEKLFF. The DNA for the CDR3 is TGTGCCAGCTCACCCAATGAAAAACTGTTTTTT.